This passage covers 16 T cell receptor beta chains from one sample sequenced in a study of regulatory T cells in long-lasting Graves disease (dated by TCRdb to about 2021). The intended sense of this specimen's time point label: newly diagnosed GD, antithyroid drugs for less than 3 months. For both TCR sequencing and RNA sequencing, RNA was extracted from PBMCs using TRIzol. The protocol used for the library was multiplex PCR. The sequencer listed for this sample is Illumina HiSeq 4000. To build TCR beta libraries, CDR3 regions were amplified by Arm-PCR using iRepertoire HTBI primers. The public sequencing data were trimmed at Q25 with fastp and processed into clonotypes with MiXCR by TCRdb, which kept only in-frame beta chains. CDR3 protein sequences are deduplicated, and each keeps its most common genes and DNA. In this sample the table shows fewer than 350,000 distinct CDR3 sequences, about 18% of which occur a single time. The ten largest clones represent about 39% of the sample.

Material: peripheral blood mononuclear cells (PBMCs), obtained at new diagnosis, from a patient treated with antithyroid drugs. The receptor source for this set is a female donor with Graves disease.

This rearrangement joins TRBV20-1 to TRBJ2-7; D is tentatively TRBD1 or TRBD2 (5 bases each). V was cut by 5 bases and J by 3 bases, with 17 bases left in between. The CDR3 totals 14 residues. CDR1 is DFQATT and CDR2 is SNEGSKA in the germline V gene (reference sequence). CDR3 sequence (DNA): TGCAGTGCTCAGTCCCCGGGACGGAGCTACGAGCAGTACTTC. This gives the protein CSAQSPGRSYEQYF.

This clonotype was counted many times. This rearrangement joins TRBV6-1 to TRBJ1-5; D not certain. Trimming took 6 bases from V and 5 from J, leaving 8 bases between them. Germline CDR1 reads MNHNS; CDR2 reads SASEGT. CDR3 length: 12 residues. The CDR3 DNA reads TGTGCCAGCAGACCCGGGGATCAGCCCCAGCATTTT. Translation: CASRPGDQPQHF.

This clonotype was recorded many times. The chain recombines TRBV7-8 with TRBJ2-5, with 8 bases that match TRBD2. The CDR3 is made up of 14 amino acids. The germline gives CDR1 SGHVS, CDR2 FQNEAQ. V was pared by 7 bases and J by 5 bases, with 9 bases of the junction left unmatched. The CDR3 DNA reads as TGTGCCAGCACTCAGACCCCGGGAGGGGAGACCCAGTACTTC. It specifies CASTQTPGGETQYF.

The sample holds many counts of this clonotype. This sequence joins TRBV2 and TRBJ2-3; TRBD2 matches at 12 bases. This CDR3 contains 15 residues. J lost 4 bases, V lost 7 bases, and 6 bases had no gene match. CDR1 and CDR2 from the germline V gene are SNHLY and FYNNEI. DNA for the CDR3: TGTGCCAGCATGCGACTAGCGGGAGCGGCAGATACGCAGTATTTT. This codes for CASMRLAGAADTQYF.

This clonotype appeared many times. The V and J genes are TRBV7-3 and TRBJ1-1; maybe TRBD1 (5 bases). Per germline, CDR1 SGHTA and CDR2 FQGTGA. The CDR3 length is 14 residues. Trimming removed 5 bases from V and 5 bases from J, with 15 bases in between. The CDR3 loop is CASSPQGGWTEAFF. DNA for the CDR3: TGTGCCAGCAGCCCGCAGGGAGGTTGGACTGAAGCTTTCTTT.

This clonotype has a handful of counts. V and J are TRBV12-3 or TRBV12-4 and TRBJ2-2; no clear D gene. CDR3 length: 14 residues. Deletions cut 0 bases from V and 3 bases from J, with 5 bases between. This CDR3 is CASSLALDTGELFF. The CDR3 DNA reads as TGTGCCAGCAGTTTAGCGCTAGACACCGGGGAGCTGTTTTTT.

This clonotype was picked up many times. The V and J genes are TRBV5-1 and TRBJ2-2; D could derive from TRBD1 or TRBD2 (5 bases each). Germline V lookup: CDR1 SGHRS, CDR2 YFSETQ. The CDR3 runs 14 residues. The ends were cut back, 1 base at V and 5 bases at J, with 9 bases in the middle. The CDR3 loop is CASSLTWGTGELFF. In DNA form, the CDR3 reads TGCGCCAGCAGCTTGACCTGGGGGACCGGGGAGCTGTTTTTT.

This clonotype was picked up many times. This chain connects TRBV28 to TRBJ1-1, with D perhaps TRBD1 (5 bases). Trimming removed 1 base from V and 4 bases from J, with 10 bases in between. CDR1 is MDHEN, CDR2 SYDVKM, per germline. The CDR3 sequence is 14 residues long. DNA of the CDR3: TGTGCCAGCAGTTTATCAGGGTACACCACTGAAGCTTTCTTT. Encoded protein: CASSLSGYTTEAFF.

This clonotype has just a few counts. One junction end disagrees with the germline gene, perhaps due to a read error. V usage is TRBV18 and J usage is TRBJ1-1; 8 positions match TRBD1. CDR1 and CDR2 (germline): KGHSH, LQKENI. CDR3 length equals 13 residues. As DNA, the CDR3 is TGTGCCCGCTCACAGACAGGGGACACTGAAGCTTTCTTT. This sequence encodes CARSQTGDTEAFF.

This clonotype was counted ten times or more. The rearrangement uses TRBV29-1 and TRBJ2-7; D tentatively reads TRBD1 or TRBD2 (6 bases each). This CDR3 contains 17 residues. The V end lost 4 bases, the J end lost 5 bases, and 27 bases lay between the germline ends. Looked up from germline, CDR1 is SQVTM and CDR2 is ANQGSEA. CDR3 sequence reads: CSVVLPGARSYRDEQYF. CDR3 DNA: TGCAGCGTTGTTCTTCCGGGGGCGCGTTCGTATCGGGACGAGCAGTACTTC.

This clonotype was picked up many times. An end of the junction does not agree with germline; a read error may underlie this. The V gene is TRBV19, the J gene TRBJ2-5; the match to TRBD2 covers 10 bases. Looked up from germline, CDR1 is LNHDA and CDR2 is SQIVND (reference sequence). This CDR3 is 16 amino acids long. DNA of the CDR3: TGTGCCAGTGCACCCCGAGCGGGAGGGTTCCAAGGGACCCAGTACTTC. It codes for CASAPRAGGFQGTQYF.

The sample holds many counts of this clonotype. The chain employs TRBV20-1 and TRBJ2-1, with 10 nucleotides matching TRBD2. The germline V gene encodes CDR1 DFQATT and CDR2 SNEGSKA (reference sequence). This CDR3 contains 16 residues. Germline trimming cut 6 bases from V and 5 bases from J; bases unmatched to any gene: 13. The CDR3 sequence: CSARPVGTSANNEQFF. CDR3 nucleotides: TGCAGTGCGAGACCAGTAGGGACTAGCGCGAACAATGAGCAGTTCTTC.

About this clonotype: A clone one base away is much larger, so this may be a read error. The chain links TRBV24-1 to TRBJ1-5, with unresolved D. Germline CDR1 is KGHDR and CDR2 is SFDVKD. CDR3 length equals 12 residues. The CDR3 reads CAASAPYQPQHF. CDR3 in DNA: TGTGCCGCCAGTGCACCTTATCAGCCCCAGCATTTT.

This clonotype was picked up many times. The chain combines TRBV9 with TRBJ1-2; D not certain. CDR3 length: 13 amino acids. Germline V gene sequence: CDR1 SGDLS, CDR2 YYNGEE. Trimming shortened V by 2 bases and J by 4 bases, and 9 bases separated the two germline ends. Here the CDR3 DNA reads TGTGCCAGCAGCGTGGGCGGCTCCTATGGCTACACCTTC. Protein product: CASSVGGSYGYTF. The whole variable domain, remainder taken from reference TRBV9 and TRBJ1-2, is DSGVTQTPKHLITATGQRVTLRCSPRSGDLSVYWYQQSLDQGLQFLIQYYNGEERAKGNILERFSAQQFPDLHSELNLSSLELGDSALYFCASSVGGSYGYTFGSGTRLTVV.

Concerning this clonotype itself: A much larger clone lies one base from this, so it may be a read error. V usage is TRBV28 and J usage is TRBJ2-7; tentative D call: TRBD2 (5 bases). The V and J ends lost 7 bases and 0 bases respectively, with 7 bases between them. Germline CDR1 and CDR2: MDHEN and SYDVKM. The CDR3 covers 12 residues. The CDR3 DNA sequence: TGTGCCAGCAAGAGCGGCTCCTACGAGCAGTACTTC. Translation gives CASKSGSYEQYF.

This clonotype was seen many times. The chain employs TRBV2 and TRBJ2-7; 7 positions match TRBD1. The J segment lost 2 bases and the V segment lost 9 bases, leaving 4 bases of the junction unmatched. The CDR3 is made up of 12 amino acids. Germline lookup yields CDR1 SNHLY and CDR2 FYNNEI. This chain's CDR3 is CASRQGAYEQYF. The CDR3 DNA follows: TGTGCCAGTAGACAGGGAGCCTACGAGCAGTACTTC. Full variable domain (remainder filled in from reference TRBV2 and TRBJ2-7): EPEVTQTPSHQVTQMGQEVILRCVPISNHLYFYWYRQILGQKVEFLVSFYNNEISEKSEIFDDQFSVERPDGSNFTLKIRSTKLEDSAMYFCASRQGAYEQYFGPGTRLTVT.